This TCR beta chain was recorded in a study of blood T cell repertoires in COVID-19. The CDR3 runs to 14 residues. CDR1 and CDR2 from the germline V gene are SGHTA and FQGTGA. Trimming stripped 5 bases from V and 2 bases from J, with 11 bases between. Generated by immunoSEQ multiplex PCR, the TCRdb table keeps only in-frame clones and is missing some. The sample includes roughly 200,000 clones, 80% to 90% of them seen just once. Sequenced material: peripheral blood. The receptor comes from a woman between 40 and 55 years old with COVID-19, enrolled during active disease. The J gene is TRBJ2-3, the V gene TRBV7-3, with a tentative D call TRBD1 (6 bases). The CDR3 DNA is TGTGCCAGCAGCGCACGGACAGTCACAGATACGCAGTATTTT. As protein: CASSARTVTDTQYF.